This TCR beta chain was documented in a study of cytomegalovirus exposure and HLA in healthy donors. On the study more broadly: An earlier analysis found under 130 million unique TCR beta sequences from approximately 170 million T cells.

On this clone: The antigen remains undetermined.

Amplification used 60 Vbeta primers and 13 Jbeta primers. TCRdb keeps only in-frame clones here, not all; method: immunoSEQ multiplex PCR. Of about 89,000 clones in the sample, around 74% were seen once. Overall study findings and caveats: When analyzed later, a missense DCLRE1C variant was found to be linked to TCR beta V- and J-gene trimming. Most subjects' HLA-A and HLA-B alleles were reportedly predicted from TCR beta sequences.

The sequencing input was PBMCs. The sequence derives from a male donor in good health and CMV-seronegative.

CDR3 residues: CASSLDRGNGYTF. The CDR3 DNA reads TGTGCCAGCAGCCTGGACAGGGGTAATGGCTACACCTTC. The rearrangement joins TRBV5-6 to TRBJ1-2; 9 bases are a match to TRBD1. The germline V gene has CDR1 SGHDT and CDR2 YYEEEE. This CDR3 is built from 13 residues. The V segment lost 4 bases and the J segment 6 bases; nucleotides outside the gene matches: 4.